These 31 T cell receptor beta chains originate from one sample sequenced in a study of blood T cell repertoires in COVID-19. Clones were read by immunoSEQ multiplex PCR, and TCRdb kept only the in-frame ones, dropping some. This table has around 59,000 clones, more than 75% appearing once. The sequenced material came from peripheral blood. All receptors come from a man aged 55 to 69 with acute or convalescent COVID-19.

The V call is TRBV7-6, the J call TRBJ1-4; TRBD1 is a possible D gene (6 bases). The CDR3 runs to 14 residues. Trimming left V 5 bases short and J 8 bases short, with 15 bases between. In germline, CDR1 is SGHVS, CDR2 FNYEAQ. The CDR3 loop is CASSRRQAGEKLFF. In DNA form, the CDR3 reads TGTGCCAGCAGCAGGAGACAGGCCGGAGAAAAACTGTTTTTT.

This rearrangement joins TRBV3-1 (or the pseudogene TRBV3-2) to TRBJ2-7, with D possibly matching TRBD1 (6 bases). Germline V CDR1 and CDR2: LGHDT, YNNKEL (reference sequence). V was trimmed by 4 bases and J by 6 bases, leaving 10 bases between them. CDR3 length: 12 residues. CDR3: CASSPETGEQYF. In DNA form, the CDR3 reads TGTGCCAGCAGCCCAGAGACAGGCGAGCAGTACTTC.

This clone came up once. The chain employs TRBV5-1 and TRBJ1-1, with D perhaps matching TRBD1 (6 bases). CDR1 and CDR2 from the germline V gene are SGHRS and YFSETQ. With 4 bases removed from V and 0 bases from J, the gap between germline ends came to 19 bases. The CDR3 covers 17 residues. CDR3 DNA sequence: TGCGCCAGCAGCCGCGGACAGTATCGGGTAATGAACACTGAAGCTTTCTTT. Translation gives CASSRGQYRVMNTEAFF. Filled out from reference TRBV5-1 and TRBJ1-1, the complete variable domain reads KAGVTQTPRYLIKTRGQQVTLSCSPISGHRSVSWYQQTPGQGLQFLFEYFSETQRNKGNFPGRFSGRQFSNSRSEMNVSTLELGDSALYLCASSRGQYRVMNTEAFFGQGTRLTVV.

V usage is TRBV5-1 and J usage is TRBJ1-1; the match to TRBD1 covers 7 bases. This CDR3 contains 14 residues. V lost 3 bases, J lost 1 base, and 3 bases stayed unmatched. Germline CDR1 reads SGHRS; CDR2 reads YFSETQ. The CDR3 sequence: CASSYNRGNTEAFF. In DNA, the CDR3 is TGCGCCAGCAGCTACAACAGGGGGAACACTGAAGCTTTCTTT.

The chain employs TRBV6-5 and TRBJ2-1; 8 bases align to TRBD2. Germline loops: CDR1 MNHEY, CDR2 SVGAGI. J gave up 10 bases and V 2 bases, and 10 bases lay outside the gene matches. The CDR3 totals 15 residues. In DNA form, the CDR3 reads TGTGCCAGCAGTTACGGGGGACTAGTTCTCTGGGAGCAGTTCTTC. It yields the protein CASSYGGLVLWEQFF.

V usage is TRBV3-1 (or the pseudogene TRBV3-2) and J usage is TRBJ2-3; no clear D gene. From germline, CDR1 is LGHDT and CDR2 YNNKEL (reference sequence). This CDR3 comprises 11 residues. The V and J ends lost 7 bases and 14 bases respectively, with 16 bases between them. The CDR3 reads CASNRGLELYF. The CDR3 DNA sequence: TGTGCCAGCAATCGCGGCCTCGAACTGTATTTT.

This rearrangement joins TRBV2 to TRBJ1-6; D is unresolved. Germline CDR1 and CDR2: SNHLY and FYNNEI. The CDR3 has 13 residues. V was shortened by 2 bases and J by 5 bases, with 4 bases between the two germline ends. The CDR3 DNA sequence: TGTGCCAGCAGTGAACAGGATAATTCACCCCTCCACTTT. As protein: CASSEQDNSPLHF.

The CDR3, as DNA: TGTGCCAGCAGTCCGCCCCGACTAGCGGGGGGCTTCGGGTTCATAGATACGCAGTATTTT. It yields the protein CASSPPRLAGGFGFIDTQYF. The chain has TRBV28 and TRBJ2-3; 13 positions agree with TRBD2. The length of the CDR3 is 20 residues. CDR1 is MDHEN, CDR2 SYDVKM, per germline. Trimming removed 5 bases from V and 5 bases from J; junction bases left unmatched: 19.

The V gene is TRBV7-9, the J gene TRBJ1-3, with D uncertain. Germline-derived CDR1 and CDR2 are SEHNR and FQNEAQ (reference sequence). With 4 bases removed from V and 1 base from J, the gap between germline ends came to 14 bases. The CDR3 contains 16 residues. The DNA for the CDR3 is TGTGCCAGCAGCTCATGGTTACCCGGTTCTGGAAACACCATATATTTT. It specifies CASSSWLPGSGNTIYF.

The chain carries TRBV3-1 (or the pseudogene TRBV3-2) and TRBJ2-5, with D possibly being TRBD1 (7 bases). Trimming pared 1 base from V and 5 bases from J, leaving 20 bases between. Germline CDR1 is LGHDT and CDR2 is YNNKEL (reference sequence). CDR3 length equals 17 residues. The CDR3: CASSQALGGGRGETQYF. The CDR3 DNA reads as TGTGCCAGCAGCCAAGCCCTCGGAGGGGGCAGAGGGGAGACCCAGTACTTC.

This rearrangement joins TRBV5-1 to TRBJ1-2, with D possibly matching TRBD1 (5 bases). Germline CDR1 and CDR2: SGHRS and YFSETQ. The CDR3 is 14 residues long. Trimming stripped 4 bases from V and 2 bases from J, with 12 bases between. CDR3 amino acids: CASSRTTENYGYTF. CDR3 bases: TGCGCCAGCAGCCGGACGACAGAAAACTATGGCTACACCTTC.

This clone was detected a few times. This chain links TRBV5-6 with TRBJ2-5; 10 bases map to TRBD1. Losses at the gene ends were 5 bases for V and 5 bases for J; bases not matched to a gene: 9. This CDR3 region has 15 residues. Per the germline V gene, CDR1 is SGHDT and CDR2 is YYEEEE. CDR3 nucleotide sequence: TGTGCCAGCAGATCGGCCGGGACAGGGGTCGAGACCCAGTACTTC. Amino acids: CASRSAGTGVETQYF.

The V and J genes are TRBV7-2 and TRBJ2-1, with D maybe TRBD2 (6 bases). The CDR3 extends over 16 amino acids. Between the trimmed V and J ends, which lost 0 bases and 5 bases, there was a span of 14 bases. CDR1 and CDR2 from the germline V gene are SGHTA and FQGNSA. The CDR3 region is CASSLADSGGHNEQFF. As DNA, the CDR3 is TGTGCCAGCAGCTTAGCAGACAGCGGAGGGCACAATGAGCAGTTCTTC.

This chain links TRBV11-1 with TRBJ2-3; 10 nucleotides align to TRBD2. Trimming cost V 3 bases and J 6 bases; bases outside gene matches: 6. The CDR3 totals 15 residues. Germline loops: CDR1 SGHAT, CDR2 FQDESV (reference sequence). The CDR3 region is CASSLERGGLDTQYF. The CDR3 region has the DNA TGTGCCAGCAGCTTGGAGCGGGGGGGCTTGGATACGCAGTATTTT.

Written as DNA, the CDR3 is TGCGCCAGCAGCCCGGGACAGACAAATTCACCCCTCCACTTT. Translation: CASSPGQTNSPLHF. V and J are TRBV5-1 and TRBJ1-6, with 7 nucleotides matching TRBD1. The germline CDR1 and CDR2 sequences are SGHRS and YFSETQ. CDR3 length: 14 amino acids. The ends lost 4 bases at V and 7 bases at J; junction bases unmatched: 5.

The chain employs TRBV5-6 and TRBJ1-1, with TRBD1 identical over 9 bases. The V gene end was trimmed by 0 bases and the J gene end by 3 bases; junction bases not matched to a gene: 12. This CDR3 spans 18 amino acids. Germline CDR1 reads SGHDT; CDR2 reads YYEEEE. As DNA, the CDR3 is TGTGCCAGCAGCTTGGCTTGGTTCTTCAGGACAGGGGACACTGAAGCTTTCTTT. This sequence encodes CASSLAWFFRTGDTEAFF.

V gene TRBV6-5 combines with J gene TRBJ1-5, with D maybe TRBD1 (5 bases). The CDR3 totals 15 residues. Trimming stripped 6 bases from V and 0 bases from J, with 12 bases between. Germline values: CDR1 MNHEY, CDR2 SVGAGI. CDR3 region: CASRQTVNSNQPQHF. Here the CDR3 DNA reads TGTGCCAGCAGGCAGACAGTGAATAGCAATCAGCCCCAGCATTTT.

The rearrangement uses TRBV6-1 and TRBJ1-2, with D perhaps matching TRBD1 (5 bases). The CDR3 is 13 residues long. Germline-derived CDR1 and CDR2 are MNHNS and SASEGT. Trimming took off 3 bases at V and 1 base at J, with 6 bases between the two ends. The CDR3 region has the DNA TGTGCCAGCAGTGAGCAGGGTAACTATGGCTACACCTTC. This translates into CASSEQGNYGYTF.

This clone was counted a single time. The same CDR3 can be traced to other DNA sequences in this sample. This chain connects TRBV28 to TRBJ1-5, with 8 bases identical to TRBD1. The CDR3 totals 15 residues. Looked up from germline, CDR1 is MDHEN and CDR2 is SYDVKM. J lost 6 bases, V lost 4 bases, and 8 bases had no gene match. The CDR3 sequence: CASSSTGQAGQPQHF. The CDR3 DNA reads TGTGCCAGCAGTTCGACGGGACAGGCCGGTCAGCCCCAGCATTTT.

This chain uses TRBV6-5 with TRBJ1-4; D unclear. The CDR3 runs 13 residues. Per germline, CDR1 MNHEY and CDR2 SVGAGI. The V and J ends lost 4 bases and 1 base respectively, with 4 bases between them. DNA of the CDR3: TGTGCCAGCAGTTCCCGAACTAATGAAAAACTGTTTTTT. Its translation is CASSSRTNEKLFF.

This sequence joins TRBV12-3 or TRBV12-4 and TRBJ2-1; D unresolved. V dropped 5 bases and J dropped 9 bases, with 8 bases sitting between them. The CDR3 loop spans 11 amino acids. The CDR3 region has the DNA TGTGCCAGCAGTGACACTCGTGAGCAGTTCTTC. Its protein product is CASSDTREQFF.

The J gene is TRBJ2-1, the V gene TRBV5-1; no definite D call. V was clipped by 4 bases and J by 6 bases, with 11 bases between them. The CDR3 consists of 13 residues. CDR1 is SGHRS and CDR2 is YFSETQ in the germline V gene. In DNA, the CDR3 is TGCGCCAGCAGCCCCCAACACCGCAATGAGCAGTTCTTC. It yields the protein CASSPQHRNEQFF.

This CDR3 is CASSLETGYEQYF. The CDR3 DNA is TGTGCCAGCAGTTTAGAGACAGGATACGAGCAGTACTTC. This chain joins TRBV6-5 and TRBJ2-7, with D possibly TRBD1 on 6 matching bases. The CDR3 has 13 amino acids. CDR1 MNHEY and CDR2 SVGAGI come from the germline V gene. The V end was cut by 4 bases, the J end by 4 bases, with 11 bases between.

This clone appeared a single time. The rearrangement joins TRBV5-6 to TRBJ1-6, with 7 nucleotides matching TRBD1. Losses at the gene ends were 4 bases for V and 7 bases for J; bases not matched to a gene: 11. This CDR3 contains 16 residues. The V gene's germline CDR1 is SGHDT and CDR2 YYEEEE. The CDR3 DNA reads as TGTGCCAGCAGCCAAGAAACAGGGGCCGTCAATTCACCCCTCCACTTT. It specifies CASSQETGAVNSPLHF. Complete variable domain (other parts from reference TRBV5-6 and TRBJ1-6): DAGVTQSPTHLIKTRGQQVTLRCSPKSGHDTVSWYQQALGQGPQFIFQYYEEEERQRGNFPDRFSGHQFPNYSSELNVNALLLGDSALYLCASSQETGAVNSPLHFGNGTRLTVT.

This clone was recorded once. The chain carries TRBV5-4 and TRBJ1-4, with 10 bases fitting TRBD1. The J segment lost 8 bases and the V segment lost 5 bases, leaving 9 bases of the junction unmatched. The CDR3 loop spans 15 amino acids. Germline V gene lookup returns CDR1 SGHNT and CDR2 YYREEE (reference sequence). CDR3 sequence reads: CASSWTGGRKEKLFF. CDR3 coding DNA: TGTGCCAGCAGTTGGACAGGGGGGCGAAAAGAAAAACTGTTTTTT.

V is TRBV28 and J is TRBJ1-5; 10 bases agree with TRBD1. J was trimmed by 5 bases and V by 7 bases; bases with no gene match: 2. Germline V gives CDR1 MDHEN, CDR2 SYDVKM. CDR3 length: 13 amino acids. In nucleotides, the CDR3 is TGTGCCAGCACCGACAGGGGGCATCAGCCCCAGCATTTT. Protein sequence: CASTDRGHQPQHF.

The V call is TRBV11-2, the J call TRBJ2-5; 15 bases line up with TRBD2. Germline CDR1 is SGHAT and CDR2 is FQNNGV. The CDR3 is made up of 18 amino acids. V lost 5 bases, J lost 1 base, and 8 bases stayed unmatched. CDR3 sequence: CASSHRGLAGGLQETQYF. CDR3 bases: TGTGCCAGCAGCCACCGGGGACTAGCGGGGGGTCTCCAAGAGACCCAGTACTTC.

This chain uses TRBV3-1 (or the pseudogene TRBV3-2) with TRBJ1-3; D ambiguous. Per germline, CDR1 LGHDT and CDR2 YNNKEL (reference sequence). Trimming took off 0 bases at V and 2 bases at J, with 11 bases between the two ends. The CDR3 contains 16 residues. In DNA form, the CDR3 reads TGTGCCAGCAGCCAAGATTCGGAGATCGCTGGAAACACCATATATTTT. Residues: CASSQDSEIAGNTIYF.

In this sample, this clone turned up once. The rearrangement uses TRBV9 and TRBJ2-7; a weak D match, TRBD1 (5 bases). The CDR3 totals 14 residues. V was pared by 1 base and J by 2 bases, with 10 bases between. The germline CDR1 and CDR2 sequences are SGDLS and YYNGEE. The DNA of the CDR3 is TGTGCCAGCAGCGTAAAGACAGACGCCTACGAGCAGTACTTC. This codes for CASSVKTDAYEQYF.

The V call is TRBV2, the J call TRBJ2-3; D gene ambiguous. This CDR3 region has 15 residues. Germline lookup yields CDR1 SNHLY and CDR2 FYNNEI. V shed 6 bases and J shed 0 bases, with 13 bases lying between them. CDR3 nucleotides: TGTGCCAGCAGAAGAAGACATGCCAGCACAGATACGCAGTATTTT. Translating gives CASRRRHASTDTQYF.

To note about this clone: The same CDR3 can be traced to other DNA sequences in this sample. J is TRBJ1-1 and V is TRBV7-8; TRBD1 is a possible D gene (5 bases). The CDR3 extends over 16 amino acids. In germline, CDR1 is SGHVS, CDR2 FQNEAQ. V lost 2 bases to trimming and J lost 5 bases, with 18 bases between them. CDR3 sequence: CASSLRPGLGNTEAFF. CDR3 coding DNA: TGTGCCAGCAGCTTACGCCCGGGACTGGGGAATACTGAAGCTTTCTTT.